These 9 T cell receptor beta chains came from one sample sequenced in a study of blood T cells in healthy people across ages. The second PCR ran about 6 to 11 cycles with a sample-barcoded 5' primer and J-beta primers. TCRdb used MiXCR to reprocess the 5' RACE reads, holding one entry per CDR3 protein. This sample has approximately 850,000 distinct CDR3 sequences, with roughly 60% found just once. Sequencing was performed on blood. These TCRs come from a man under 40 in good health.

The rearrangement uses TRBV25-1 and TRBJ2-7; 7 bases fit TRBD1. The CDR3 has 14 residues. Germline V CDR1 and CDR2: MGHDK, SYGVNS. V was clipped by 4 bases and J by 5 bases; unmatched bases: 8. Here the CDR3 reads CASSVRDRTHEQYF. The CDR3 region has the DNA TGTGCCAGCAGTGTGAGGGACAGAACTCACGAGCAGTACTTC.

The rearrangement links TRBV5-1 to TRBJ2-7, with D maybe TRBD2 (6 bases). Germline-derived CDR1 and CDR2 are SGHRS and YFSETQ. Trimming shortened V by 2 bases and J by 6 bases, and 36 bases separated the two germline ends. The CDR3 covers 21 residues. CDR3: CASSLPKFGGARESFTGEQYF. The CDR3 nucleotides read TGCGCCAGCAGCTTACCCAAATTTGGGGGAGCGCGGGAATCCTTTACGGGCGAGCAGTACTTC.

The chain uses TRBV7-6 and TRBJ2-7; the D gene is possibly TRBD1 (5 bases). Germline assignment: CDR1 SGHVS and CDR2 FNYEAQ. The CDR3 totals 14 residues. The ends were cut back, 5 bases at V and 2 bases at J, with 13 bases in the middle. The CDR3 is CASSRTLQPYEQYF. Here the CDR3 DNA reads TGTGCCAGCAGCAGGACACTACAACCCTACGAGCAGTACTTC.

This clonotype was detected only a few times. V gene TRBV15 combines with J gene TRBJ2-7; 11 nucleotides agree with TRBD2. The CDR3 runs to 15 residues. Germline V lookup: CDR1 LNHNV, CDR2 YYDKDF (reference sequence). J gave up 0 bases and V 5 bases, and 3 bases lay outside the gene matches. The CDR3: CATSLAGGSSYEQYF. As DNA, the CDR3 is TGTGCCACCAGCTTAGCGGGAGGGAGCTCCTACGAGCAGTACTTC.

The V gene is TRBV10-3, the J gene TRBJ2-4, with no clear D. CDR1 ENHRY and CDR2 SYGVKD come from the germline V gene. Trimming left V 5 bases short and J 0 bases short, with 11 bases between. This CDR3 spans 15 amino acids. The CDR3 sequence: CAISQAELAKNIQYF. CDR3 coding DNA: TGTGCCATCAGTCAGGCAGAGCTAGCCAAAAACATTCAGTACTTC.

J is TRBJ2-1 and V is TRBV4-2, with D tentatively TRBD1 or TRBD2 (5 bases each). V lost 3 bases and J lost 6, with 24 bases in between. Germline CDR1 and CDR2: LGHNA and YNFKEQ. This CDR3 has 18 amino acids. The DNA of the CDR3 is TGTGCCAGCAGCCATGATCCCCGGGACGCCAATAAGGGCAATGAGCAGTTCTTC. It encodes CASSHDPRDANKGNEQFF.

The chain's CDR3 is CASSILAGGQYF. As DNA, the CDR3 is TGTGCCAGCAGCATACTAGCGGGGGGGCAGTACTTC. The genes are TRBV7-2 and TRBJ2-4; TRBD2 matches 13 bases. Germline V lookup: CDR1 SGHTA, CDR2 FQGNSA. The CDR3 consists of 12 residues. Losses at the gene ends were 5 bases for V and 13 bases for J; bases not matched to a gene: 2.

This clonotype was found a few times. The rearrangement links TRBV6-2 or TRBV6-3 to TRBJ2-7; D not resolved. V was clipped by 1 base and J by 0 bases, with 10 bases between them. Germline loops: CDR1 MNHEY, CDR2 SVGEGT. CDR3 size: 15 residues. The CDR3 region is CASSYLMGVSYEQYF. The DNA for the CDR3 is TGTGCCAGCAGTTACTTGATGGGCGTCTCCTACGAGCAGTACTTC.

This clonotype was seen a handful of times. J is TRBJ2-7 and V is TRBV10-3; D gene unclear. Looked up from germline, CDR1 is ENHRY and CDR2 is SYGVKD. There are 12 residues in the CDR3. V dropped 0 bases and J dropped 5 bases, with 5 bases sitting between them. The CDR3 spells CAISESRNEQYF. The CDR3 DNA reads TGTGCCATCAGTGAGTCGAGGAACGAGCAGTACTTC.